Only one count was recorded for the clone carrying this T cell receptor beta chain. Its antigen is as yet unknown. This CDR3 contains 13 residues. Germline V gene lookup returns CDR1 LNHNV and CDR2 YYDKDF (reference sequence). Germline trimming cut 11 bases from V and 4 bases from J; bases unmatched to any gene: 11. These data belong to a study of cytomegalovirus exposure and HLA in healthy donors. Primers: 60 Vbeta forward and 13 Jbeta reverse. Repertoires were generated with immunoSEQ multiplex PCR, while TCRdb's copy carries only in-frame clones and drops some. The sample has 160,000 or so clones; 80% are singletons. Study conclusions and caveats: Within the data, a cluster of highly shared sequence variants was likely a sequencing artifact.

The chain combines TRBV15 with TRBJ2-7, with TRBD1 matching over 7 bases. What was sequenced was PBMCs. The receptor was derived from a man aged 30 to 39 in good health and CMV-seronegative. CDR3 amino acids: CASARGTEYEQYF. CDR3 coding DNA: TGTGCCTCCGCGAGGGGGACAGAGTACGAGCAGTACTTC.